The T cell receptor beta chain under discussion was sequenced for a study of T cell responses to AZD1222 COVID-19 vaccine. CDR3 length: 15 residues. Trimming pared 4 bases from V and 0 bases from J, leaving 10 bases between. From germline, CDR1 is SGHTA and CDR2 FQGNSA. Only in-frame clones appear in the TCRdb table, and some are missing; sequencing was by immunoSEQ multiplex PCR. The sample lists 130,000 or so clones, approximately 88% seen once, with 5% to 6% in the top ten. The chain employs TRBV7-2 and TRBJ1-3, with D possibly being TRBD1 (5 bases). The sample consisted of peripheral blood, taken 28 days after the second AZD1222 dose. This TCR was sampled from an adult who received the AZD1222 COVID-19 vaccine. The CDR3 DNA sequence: TGTGCCAGCAGCTGGGACGTAAACTCTGGAAACACCATATATTTT. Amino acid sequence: CASSWDVNSGNTIYF.